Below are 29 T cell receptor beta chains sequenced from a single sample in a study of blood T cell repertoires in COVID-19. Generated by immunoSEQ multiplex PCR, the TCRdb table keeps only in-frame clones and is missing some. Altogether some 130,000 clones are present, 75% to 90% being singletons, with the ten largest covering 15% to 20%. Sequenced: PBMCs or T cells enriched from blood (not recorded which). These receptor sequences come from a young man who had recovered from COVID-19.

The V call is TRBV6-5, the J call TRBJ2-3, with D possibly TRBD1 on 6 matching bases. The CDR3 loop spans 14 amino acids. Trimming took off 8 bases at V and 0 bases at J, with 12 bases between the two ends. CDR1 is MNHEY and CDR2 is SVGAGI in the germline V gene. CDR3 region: CASVTGLSTDTQYF. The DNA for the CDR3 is TGTGCCAGCGTAACAGGGTTGAGCACAGATACGCAGTATTTT.

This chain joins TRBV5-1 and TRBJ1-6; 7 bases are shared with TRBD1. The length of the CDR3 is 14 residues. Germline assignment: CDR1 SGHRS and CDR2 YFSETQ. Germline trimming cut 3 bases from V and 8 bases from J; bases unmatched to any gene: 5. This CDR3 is CASSSDRVDSPLHF. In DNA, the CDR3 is TGCGCCAGCAGCTCCGACAGGGTAGATTCACCCCTCCACTTT.

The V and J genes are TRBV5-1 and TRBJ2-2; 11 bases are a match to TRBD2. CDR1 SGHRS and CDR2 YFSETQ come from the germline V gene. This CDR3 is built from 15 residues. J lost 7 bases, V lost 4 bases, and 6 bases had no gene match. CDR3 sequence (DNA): TGCGCCAGCAGCCTACAGGGACTAGCGGACGGGGAGCTGTTTTTT. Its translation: CASSLQGLADGELFF.

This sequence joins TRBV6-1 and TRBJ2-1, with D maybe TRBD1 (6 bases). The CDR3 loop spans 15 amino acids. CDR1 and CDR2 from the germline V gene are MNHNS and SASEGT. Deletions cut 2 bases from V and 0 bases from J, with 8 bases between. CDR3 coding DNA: TGTGCCAGCAGTGAACAGGGGAGCTCCTACAATGAGCAGTTCTTC. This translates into CASSEQGSSYNEQFF.

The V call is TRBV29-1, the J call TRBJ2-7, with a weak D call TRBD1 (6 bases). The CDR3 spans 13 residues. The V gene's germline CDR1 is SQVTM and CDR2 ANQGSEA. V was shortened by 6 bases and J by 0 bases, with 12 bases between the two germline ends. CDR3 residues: CSVGTLSSYEQYF. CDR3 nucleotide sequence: TGCAGCGTCGGGACACTGAGCTCCTACGAGCAGTACTTC.

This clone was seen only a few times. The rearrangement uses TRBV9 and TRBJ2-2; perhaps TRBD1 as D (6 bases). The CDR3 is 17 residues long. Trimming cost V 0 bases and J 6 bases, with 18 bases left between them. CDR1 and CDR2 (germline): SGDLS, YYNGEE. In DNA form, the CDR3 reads TGTGCCAGCAGCGTAGTGGGGGCCCCCGTGGGGTCCGGGGAGCTGTTTTTT. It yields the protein CASSVVGAPVGSGELFF.

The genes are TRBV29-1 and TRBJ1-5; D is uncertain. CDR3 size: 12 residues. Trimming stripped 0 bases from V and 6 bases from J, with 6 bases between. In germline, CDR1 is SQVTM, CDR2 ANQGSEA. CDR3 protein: CSVEEAGQPQHF. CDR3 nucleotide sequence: TGCAGCGTTGAAGAAGCCGGTCAGCCCCAGCATTTT. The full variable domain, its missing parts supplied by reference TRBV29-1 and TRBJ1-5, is SAVISQKPSRDICQRGTSLTIQCQVDSQVTMMFWYRQQPGQSLTLIATANQGSEATYESGFVIDKFPISRPNLTFSTLTVSNMSPEDSSIYLCSVEEAGQPQHFGDGTRLSIL.

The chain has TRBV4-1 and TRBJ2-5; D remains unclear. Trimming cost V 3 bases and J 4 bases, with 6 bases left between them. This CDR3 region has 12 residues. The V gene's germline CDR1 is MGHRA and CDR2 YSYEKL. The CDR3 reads CASSHPLETQYF. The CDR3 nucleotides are TGCGCCAGCAGCCACCCCTTAGAGACCCAGTACTTC.

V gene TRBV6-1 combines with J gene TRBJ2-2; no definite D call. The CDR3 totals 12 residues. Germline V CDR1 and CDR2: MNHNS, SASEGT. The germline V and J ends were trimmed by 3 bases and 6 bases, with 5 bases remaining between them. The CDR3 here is CASSDQAGELFF. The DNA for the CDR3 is TGTGCCAGCAGTGATCAGGCCGGGGAGCTGTTTTTT.

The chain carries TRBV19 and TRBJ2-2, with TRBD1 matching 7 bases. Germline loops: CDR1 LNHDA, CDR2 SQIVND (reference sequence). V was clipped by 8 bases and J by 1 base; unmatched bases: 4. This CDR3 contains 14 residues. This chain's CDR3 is CASETGKNTGELFF. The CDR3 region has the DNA TGTGCCAGTGAGACAGGGAAGAACACCGGGGAGCTGTTTTTT.

CDR3 coding DNA: TGTGCCAGTAGTAGGGAGGGGAACGTGATCGGTGCCAAAAACATTCAGTACTTC. As protein: CASSREGNVIGAKNIQYF. The chain combines TRBV19 with TRBJ2-4; 7 nucleotides align to TRBD2. The CDR3 is 18 residues long. CDR1 is LNHDA, CDR2 SQIVND, per germline (reference sequence). V lost 4 bases and J lost 1; bases outside the gene matches: 13.

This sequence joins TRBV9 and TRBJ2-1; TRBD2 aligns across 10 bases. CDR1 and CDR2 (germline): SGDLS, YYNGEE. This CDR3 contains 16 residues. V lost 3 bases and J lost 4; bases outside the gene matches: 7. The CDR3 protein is CASSAGTSEYYNEQFF. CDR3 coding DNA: TGTGCCAGCAGCGCCGGGACTAGCGAATATTACAATGAGCAGTTCTTC.

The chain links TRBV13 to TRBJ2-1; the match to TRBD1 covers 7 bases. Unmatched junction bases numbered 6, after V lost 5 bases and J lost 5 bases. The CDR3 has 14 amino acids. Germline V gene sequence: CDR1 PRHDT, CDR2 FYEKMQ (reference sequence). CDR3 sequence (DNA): TGTGCCAGCAGCGAGTGGGGACAGAACAATGAGCAGTTCTTC. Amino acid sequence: CASSEWGQNNEQFF.

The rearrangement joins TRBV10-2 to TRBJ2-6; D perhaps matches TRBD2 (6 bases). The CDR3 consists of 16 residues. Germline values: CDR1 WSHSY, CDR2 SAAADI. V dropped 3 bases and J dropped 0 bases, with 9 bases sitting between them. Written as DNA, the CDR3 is TGCGCCAGCAGTGACCTGGGGGGCTCTGGGGCCAACGTCCTGACTTTC. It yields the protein CASSDLGGSGANVLTF.

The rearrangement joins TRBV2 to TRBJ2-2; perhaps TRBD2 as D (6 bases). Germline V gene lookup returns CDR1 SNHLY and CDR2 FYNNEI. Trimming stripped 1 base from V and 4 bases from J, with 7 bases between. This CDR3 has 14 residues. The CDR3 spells CASSEGGGTGELFF. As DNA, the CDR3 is TGTGCCAGCAGTGAAGGGGGAGGCACCGGGGAGCTGTTTTTT.

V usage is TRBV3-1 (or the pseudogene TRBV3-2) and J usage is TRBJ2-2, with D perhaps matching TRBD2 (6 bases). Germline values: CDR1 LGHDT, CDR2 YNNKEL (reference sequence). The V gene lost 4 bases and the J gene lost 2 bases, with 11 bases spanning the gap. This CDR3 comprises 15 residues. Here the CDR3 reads CASSPWDLNTGELFF. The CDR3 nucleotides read TGTGCCAGCAGCCCTTGGGACTTAAACACCGGGGAGCTGTTTTTT.

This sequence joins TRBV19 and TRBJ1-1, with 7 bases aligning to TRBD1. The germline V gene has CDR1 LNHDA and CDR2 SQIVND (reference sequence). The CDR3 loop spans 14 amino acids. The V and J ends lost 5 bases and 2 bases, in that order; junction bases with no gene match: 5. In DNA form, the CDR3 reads TGTGCCAGTAGTTTTGGACAGGCAAACACTGAAGCTTTCTTT. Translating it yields CASSFGQANTEAFF.

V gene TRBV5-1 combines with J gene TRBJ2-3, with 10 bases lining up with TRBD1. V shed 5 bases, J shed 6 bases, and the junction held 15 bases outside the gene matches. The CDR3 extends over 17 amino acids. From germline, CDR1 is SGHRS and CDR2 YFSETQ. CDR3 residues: CASSSGERDRGRDTQYF. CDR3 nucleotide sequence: TGCGCCAGCAGTTCCGGTGAAAGAGACAGGGGGCGGGATACGCAGTATTTT.

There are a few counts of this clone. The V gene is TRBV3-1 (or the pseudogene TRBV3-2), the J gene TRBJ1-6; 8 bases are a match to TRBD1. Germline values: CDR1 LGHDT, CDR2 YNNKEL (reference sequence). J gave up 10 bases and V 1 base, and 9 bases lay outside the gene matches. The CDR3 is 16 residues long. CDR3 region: CASSQVLAGGNSPLHF. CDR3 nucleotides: TGTGCCAGCAGCCAAGTTCTGGCAGGGGGCAACTCACCCCTCCACTTT.

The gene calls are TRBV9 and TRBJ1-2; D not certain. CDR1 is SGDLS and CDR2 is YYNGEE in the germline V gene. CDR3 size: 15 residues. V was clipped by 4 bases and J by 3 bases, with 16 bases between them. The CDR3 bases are TGTGCCAGCAGCACATCCCCGAGGACTGACTATGGCTACACCTTC. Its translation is CASSTSPRTDYGYTF.

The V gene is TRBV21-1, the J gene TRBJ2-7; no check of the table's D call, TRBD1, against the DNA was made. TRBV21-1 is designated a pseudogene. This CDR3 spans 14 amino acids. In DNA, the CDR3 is TGTGCCAGCAGCAGCAGGGCCAGCTCCTACGAGCAGTACTTC. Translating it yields CASSSRASSYEQYF.

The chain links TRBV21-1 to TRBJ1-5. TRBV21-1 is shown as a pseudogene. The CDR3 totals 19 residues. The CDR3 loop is CASSTYIGGPGGLGQPQHF. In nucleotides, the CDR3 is TGTGCCAGCAGCACGTACATCGGCGGGCCAGGAGGTCTTGGTCAGCCCCAGCATTTT.

CDR3 in DNA: TGTGCCAGTAGTGATCTAGCGGGAGGAGTATACAATGAGCAGTTCTTC. Protein: CASSDLAGGVYNEQFF. The chain has TRBV19 and TRBJ2-1; 11 bases match TRBD2. Germline V CDR1 and CDR2: LNHDA, SQIVND (reference sequence). The CDR3 is 16 residues long. The V gene end was trimmed by 5 bases and the J gene end by 4 bases; junction bases not matched to a gene: 7.

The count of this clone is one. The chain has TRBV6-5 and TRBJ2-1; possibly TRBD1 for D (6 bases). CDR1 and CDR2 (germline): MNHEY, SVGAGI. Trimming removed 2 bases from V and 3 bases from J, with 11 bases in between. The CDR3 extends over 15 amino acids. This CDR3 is CASSYRDIVYNEQFF. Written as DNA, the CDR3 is TGTGCCAGCAGTTACAGGGACATTGTCTACAATGAGCAGTTCTTC.

For the CDR3, the DNA is TGTGCCAGCAGACCGCGGGACAGATACACCGGGGAGCTGTTTTTT. The encoded protein is CASRPRDRYTGELFF. The chain couples TRBV6-5 to TRBJ2-2; possibly TRBD1 for D (7 bases). V was clipped by 6 bases and J by 3 bases, with 14 bases between them. Germline V gene data show CDR1 as MNHEY and CDR2 as SVGAGI. The CDR3 covers 15 residues.

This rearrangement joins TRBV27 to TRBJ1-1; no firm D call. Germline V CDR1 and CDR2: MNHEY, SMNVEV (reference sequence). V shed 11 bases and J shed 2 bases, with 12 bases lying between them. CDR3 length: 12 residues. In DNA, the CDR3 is TGTGCCTCGTGGGCCCTTAACACTGAAGCTTTCTTT. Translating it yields CASWALNTEAFF.

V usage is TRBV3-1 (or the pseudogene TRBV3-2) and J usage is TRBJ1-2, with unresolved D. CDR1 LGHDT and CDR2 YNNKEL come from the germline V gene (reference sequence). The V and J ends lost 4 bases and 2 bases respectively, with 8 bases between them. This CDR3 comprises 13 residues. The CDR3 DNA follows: TGTGCCAGCAGCCGTGGCGGGAACTATGGCTACACCTTC. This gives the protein CASSRGGNYGYTF.

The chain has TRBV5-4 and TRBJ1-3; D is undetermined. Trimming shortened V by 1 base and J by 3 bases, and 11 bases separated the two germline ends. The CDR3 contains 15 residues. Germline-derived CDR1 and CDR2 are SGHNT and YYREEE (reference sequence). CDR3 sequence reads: CASSLSGLGGNTIYF. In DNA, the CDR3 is TGTGCCAGCAGCTTGTCAGGTTTGGGTGGAAACACCATATATTTT.

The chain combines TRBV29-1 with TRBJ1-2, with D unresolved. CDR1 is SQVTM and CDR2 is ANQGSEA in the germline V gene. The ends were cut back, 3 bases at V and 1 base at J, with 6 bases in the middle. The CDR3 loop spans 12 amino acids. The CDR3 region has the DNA TGCAGCGTTGATACAGTTAACTATGGCTACACCTTC. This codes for CSVDTVNYGYTF.